A selection of T cell receptor beta chains follows, all from one sample in a study of T cell responses to AZD1222 COVID-19 vaccine. Profiled with immunoSEQ multiplex PCR; TCRdb holds only in-frame clones, not every one. The sample contains approximately 88,000 clones, around nine tenths of which appear only once. The sequencing here drew on peripheral blood, taken 28 days after the second AZD1222 dose. All receptors come from an adult who received the AZD1222 COVID-19 vaccine. Both conserved end residues are part of each CDR3. A D gene is named only where the DNA matches it firmly. Rows give clone size only sometimes, using once, few, many, or a class for an expanded clone.

v_call,clone_size,j_call,d_call,cdr3_nt,cdr3_aa
TRBV5-1,.,TRBJ2-7,.,TGCGCCAGCAGCTTGGAGGAGACTGCACTTTCCGGGGGATACGAGCAGTACTTC,CASSLEETALSGGYEQYF
TRBV6-6,.,TRBJ2-5,.,TGTGCCTGCTCCGGGTTGGAGACCCAGTACTTC,CACSGLETQYF
TRBV2,.,TRBJ1-1,TRBD1,TGTGCCAGCAGTCCGACAGGGCTTGAAGCTTTCTTT,CASSPTGLEAFF
TRBV6-6,.,TRBJ1-2,TRBD1,TGTGCCAGCAGACCCTCGGGACAGGGGAACTATGGCTACACCTTC,CASRPSGQGNYGYTF
TRBV19,.,TRBJ2-7,.,TGTGCCAGTAGTATCGCGGCAGGGTCCTCCTACGAGCAGTACTTC,CASSIAAGSSYEQYF
TRBV12-3/TRBV12-4,few,TRBJ1-1,.,TGTGCCAGCAGTTCCCAGGGGCTTGAAGCTTTCTTT,CASSSQGLEAFF
TRBV7-6,once,TRBJ2-7,TRBD1,TGTGCCAGCAGCGTAGGGGACAGGGGCTACGAGCAGTACTTC,CASSVGDRGYEQYF
TRBV27,.,TRBJ1-5,.,TGTGCCAGCAGTCCCTGGACAGATCAGCCCCAGCATTTT,CASSPWTDQPQHF
TRBV6-5,.,TRBJ1-5,.,TGTGCCAGCAGTTACGGGGACGGAAGCAATCAGCCCCAGCATTTT,CASSYGDGSNQPQHF
TRBV5-8,.,TRBJ2-5,TRBD2,TGTGCCAGCAGCTTGAGCGGGAAAGAGACCCAGTACTTC,CASSLSGKETQYF
TRBV7-6,.,TRBJ2-7,TRBD2,TGTGCCAGCAGCTTAGGGGATAGCGGGGGGGACGTAACCTACGAGCAGTACTTC,CASSLGDSGGDVTYEQYF